These 3 T cell receptor beta chains were all obtained from the same sample, sequenced in a study of shared clonotypes between healthy human individuals. The table came from immunoSEQ multiplex PCR; TCRdb's copy has only in-frame clones and leaves some out. The sample lists roughly 640,000 clones; roughly 70% were seen once. The sequencing input was memory CD4+ T cells sorted from blood. Subset: CD45RA-negative fraction. The source is a woman aged 25 to 39 in good health.

This clone was recorded once. The chain carries TRBV15 and TRBJ1-3; the D gene is possibly TRBD1 (6 bases). This CDR3 is 17 amino acids long. Germline CDR1 LNHNV, CDR2 YYDKDF (reference sequence). The V gene lost 0 bases and the J gene lost 4 bases, with 16 bases spanning the gap. CDR3 region: CATSRDGRGRVGNTIYF. Here the CDR3 DNA reads TGTGCCACCAGCAGAGACGGCAGGGGCAGAGTAGGAAACACCATATATTTT.

This clone was seen once. This CDR3 is also generated by other DNA sequences in the sample. The chain recombines TRBV18 with TRBJ1-5; D is unresolved. CDR1 is KGHSH, CDR2 LQKENI, per germline. CDR3 length: 13 residues. The V end lost 4 bases, the J end lost 4 bases, and 8 bases lay between the germline ends. CDR3 sequence: CASSLQSNQPQHF. The CDR3 DNA follows: TGTGCCAGCTCACTGCAGTCGAATCAGCCCCAGCATTTT.

A single count supports this clone. The gene calls are TRBV9 and TRBJ2-7, with D unclear. V was cut by 3 bases and J by 2 bases, with 12 bases left in between. Per germline, CDR1 SGDLS and CDR2 YYNGEE. The CDR3 length is 14 residues. CDR3 residues: CASSAKGKPYEQYF. The CDR3 DNA sequence: TGTGCCAGCAGCGCCAAAGGGAAACCCTACGAGCAGTACTTC.